The 3 T cell receptor beta chains given below trace back to one sample, sequenced in a study of T cells after yellow fever vaccination. Via MiXCR, TCRdb re-called the 5' RACE reads, giving one row per CDR3 protein. The data contain about 250,000 distinct CDR3 sequences, over 3% of them singletons. The material sequenced was PBMCs, taken 15 days after the yellow fever booster vaccination. The source of these receptors is a young man who received the YFV17D yellow fever vaccine.

Ten or more counts support this clonotype. The V call is TRBV7-2, the J call TRBJ2-1; D gene unclear. The CDR3 extends over 13 amino acids. CDR1 and CDR2 from the germline V gene are SGHTA and FQGNSA. V lost 5 bases to trimming and J lost 9 bases, with 14 bases between them. CDR3 region: CASSPPSWVEQFF. In DNA form, the CDR3 reads TGTGCCAGCAGCCCCCCTTCTTGGGTTGAGCAGTTCTTC.

This clonotype occurred many times. The chain recombines TRBV12-3 or TRBV12-4 with TRBJ2-2; D might be TRBD1 or TRBD2, each matching 5 bases. The CDR3 extends over 15 amino acids. The ends were cut back, 1 base at V and 6 bases at J, with 12 bases in the middle. The CDR3 spells CASSLGGNIAGELFF. The CDR3 DNA reads as TGTGCCAGCAGTTTAGGGGGGAATATCGCCGGGGAGCTGTTTTTT.

This clonotype was seen at least ten times. The genes are TRBV7-6 and TRBJ2-1; D ambiguous. V lost 1 base to trimming and J lost 0 bases, with 10 bases between them. The CDR3 loop spans 16 amino acids. The germline V gene has CDR1 SGHVS and CDR2 FNYEAQ. The CDR3 DNA follows: TGTGCCAGCAGCTTAGAGGGTTCAACCTCCTACAATGAGCAGTTCTTC. Its protein is CASSLEGSTSYNEQFF.